One sample yielded the 15 T cell receptor beta chains listed below, sequenced in a study of metastatic and nonmetastatic thyroid tumors. Every patient was untreated before thyroid surgery. MiXCR was used by TCRdb to re-call the PCR reads. The table has over 10,000 clones, 9% to 13% seen once. Sequencing was performed on blood. These receptors all come from a female donor with papillary thyroid cancer or a benign thyroid nodule (not recorded which). Some clones in this sample may be carry-over from other donors' samples.

This clone was seen at least ten times. V gene TRBV5-1 combines with J gene TRBJ1-1; a possible D gene is TRBD1 (5 bases). Germline lookup yields CDR1 SGHRS and CDR2 YFSETQ. Between the trimmed V and J ends, which lost 4 bases and 1 base, there was a span of 14 bases. This CDR3 is 15 amino acids long. The CDR3 region is CASSLQGPENTEAFF. The CDR3 DNA reads TGCGCCAGCAGCCTCCAGGGTCCCGAGAACACTGAAGCTTTCTTT.

Many counts were recorded for this clone. The V call is TRBV5-1, the J call TRBJ2-1, with 7 bases that match TRBD2. CDR1 is SGHRS and CDR2 is YFSETQ in the germline V gene. Losses at the gene ends were 1 base for V and 4 bases for J; bases not matched to a gene: 5. This CDR3 contains 15 residues. The CDR3: CASSLSSGGYNEQFF. CDR3 DNA sequence: TGCGCCAGCAGCTTGTCTAGCGGCGGGTACAATGAGCAGTTCTTC.

In this sample, this clone turned up many times. The V gene is TRBV11-1, the J gene TRBJ2-1; tentative D call: TRBD2 (7 bases). This CDR3 comprises 16 residues. The germline gives CDR1 SGHAT, CDR2 FQDESV (reference sequence). V dropped 7 bases and J dropped 3 bases, with 19 bases sitting between them. The CDR3 spells CASTDGRGGGYNEQFF. Written as DNA, the CDR3 is TGTGCCAGCACTGACGGAAGGGGGGGTGGCTACAATGAGCAGTTCTTC.

Relative to its sample, this clone is medium-sized (0.01 to 0.1%). The rearrangement joins TRBV15 to TRBJ2-7; no reliable D call. V lost 0 bases to trimming and J lost 3 bases, with 6 bases between them. The germline V gene has CDR1 LNHNV and CDR2 YYDKDF (reference sequence). The CDR3 is made up of 13 amino acids. Here the CDR3 reads CATSRDVGYEQYF. The CDR3 nucleotides read TGTGCCACCAGCAGAGATGTGGGCTACGAGCAGTACTTC.

There are many counts of this clone. This chain joins TRBV7-8 and TRBJ2-3; D might be TRBD2 (5 bases). V was shortened by 1 base and J by 5 bases, with 13 bases between the two germline ends. The CDR3 is 15 amino acids. CDR1 SGHVS and CDR2 FQNEAQ come from the germline V gene. CDR3 nucleotides: TGTGCCAGCAGCTTAGGCTCCGCGGGTGGAGATACGCAGTATTTT. As protein: CASSLGSAGGDTQYF.

By sample fraction, this clone is medium-sized. The rearrangement joins TRBV6-1 to TRBJ1-2; D ambiguous. Germline CDR1 reads MNHNS; CDR2 reads SASEGT. There are 15 residues in the CDR3. V was cut by 2 bases and J by 8 bases, with 18 bases left in between. The CDR3 coding sequence is TGTGCCAGCAGTGAACGGGCCCTAAATCAGCGGGGCTACACCTTC. Encoded protein: CASSERALNQRGYTF.

In its sample, this clone ranks as medium-sized. This chain uses TRBV12-3 or TRBV12-4 with TRBJ2-7; 7 bases match TRBD1. Trimming removed 5 bases from V and 7 bases from J; junction bases left unmatched: 8. This CDR3 has 13 amino acids. The CDR3 sequence: CASSLQGQGEQYF. The DNA for the CDR3 is TGTGCCAGCAGTCTACAGGGGCAGGGGGAGCAGTACTTC.

This clone was seen ten or more times. The rearrangement links TRBV19 to TRBJ2-7; no definite D call. V lost 1 base and J 5 bases, leaving 6 bases between the germline ends. CDR1 is LNHDA, CDR2 SQIVND, per germline (reference sequence). The CDR3 is made up of 12 amino acids. The CDR3 DNA is TGTGCCAGTAGTATAGGTACGGACGAGCAGTACTTC. Protein: CASSIGTDEQYF.

This clone was counted only a few times. The chain recombines TRBV19 with TRBJ2-2, with 8 nucleotides matching TRBD1. Germline CDR1 and CDR2: LNHDA and SQIVND (reference sequence). V shed 3 bases and J 5 bases; nucleotides not matched to a gene: 2. The CDR3 runs to 14 residues. This chain's CDR3 is CASSIRGRTGELFF. The CDR3 DNA reads as TGTGCCAGTAGTATCAGGGGGCGTACCGGGGAGCTGTTTTTT.

In its sample, this clone ranks as medium-sized. In nucleotides, the CDR3 is TGTGCCAGCAGTGTTCAGACAGGGAGCACAGATACGCAGTATTTT. Amino acid sequence: CASSVQTGSTDTQYF. The V and J genes are TRBV28 and TRBJ2-3; 7 nucleotides align to TRBD1. The CDR3 covers 15 residues. The germline gives CDR1 MDHEN, CDR2 SYDVKM. V was pared by 5 bases and J by 0 bases, with 5 bases of the junction left unmatched. The full variable domain, in which reference TRBV28 and TRBJ2-3 provide the parts outside the CDR3, is DVKVTQSSRYLVKRTGEKVFLECVQDMDHENMFWYRQDPGLGLRLIYFSYDVKMKEKGDIPEGYSVSREKKERFSLILESASTNQTSMYLCASSVQTGSTDTQYFGPGTRLTVL.

This clone was seen ten or more times. The V call is TRBV3-1, the J call TRBJ1-1; D is possibly TRBD1 (6 bases). The CDR3 runs to 14 residues. Germline CDR1 and CDR2: LGHDT and YNNKEL (reference sequence). The V and J ends lost 4 bases and 3 bases respectively, with 12 bases between them. The CDR3 spells CASSRGDTDTEAFF. As DNA, the CDR3 is TGTGCCAGCAGCCGAGGGGACACCGACACTGAAGCTTTCTTT.

The genes are TRBV9 and TRBJ2-3, with 7 bases fitting TRBD2. Trimming removed 4 bases from V and 2 bases from J; junction bases left unmatched: 7. The CDR3 has 15 residues. Germline-derived CDR1 and CDR2 are SGDLS and YYNGEE. CDR3 nucleotides: TGTGCCAGCAGCCCAGCGGGGACCATCACAGATACGCAGTATTTT. It codes for CASSPAGTITDTQYF.

This clone rates as medium-sized (0.01 to 0.1%). The chain employs TRBV12-3 or TRBV12-4 and TRBJ2-2; tentative D call: TRBD2 (5 bases). V lost 6 bases and J lost 9, with 14 bases in between. The CDR3 is made up of 13 amino acids. The CDR3 DNA sequence: TGTGCCAGCAGGGGGAGTGGTGGCCGGGAGCTGTTTTTT. Its protein product is CASRGSGGRELFF.

This clone is classed as medium-sized (0.01 to 0.1%). This chain uses TRBV2 with TRBJ2-7, with 7 bases that match TRBD1. Germline V lookup: CDR1 SNHLY, CDR2 FYNNEI. Losses at the gene ends were 1 base for V and 4 bases for J; bases not matched to a gene: 4. The CDR3 extends over 14 amino acids. CDR3 protein: CASSEGVRGYEQYF. Here the CDR3 DNA reads TGTGCCAGCAGTGAAGGTGTCAGGGGGTACGAGCAGTACTTC.

This clone has just a few counts. V gene TRBV6-1 combines with J gene TRBJ1-2; 8 nucleotides align to TRBD1. Per the germline V gene, CDR1 is MNHNS and CDR2 is SASEGT. This CDR3 has 13 residues. V shed 6 bases and J 6 bases; nucleotides not matched to a gene: 6. The CDR3 protein is CASSVTGEDGYTF. CDR3 DNA sequence: TGTGCCAGCAGCGTGACAGGGGAGGATGGCTACACCTTC.